This is a list of T cell receptor beta chains from one sample in a study of cytomegalovirus exposure and HLA in healthy donors. Sequenced by immunoSEQ multiplex PCR; TCRdb stores in-frame clones only, minus some. Among some 66,000 clones listed, roughly 78% were seen once. The sample taken for sequencing was PBMCs. Receptors originate from a man aged 40-55 years in good health and CMV-seronegative. Both conserved end residues are part of each CDR3.

v_call	j_call	cdr3_aa
TRBV7-9	TRBJ2-2	CASSHRGHHPNTGELFF
TRBV4-1	TRBJ2-2	CASRPDAGGNTGELFF
TRBV21-1	TRBJ2-7	CASSKSRRSPYEQYF
TRBV2	TRBJ2-2	CASSDAGAHTGELFF
TRBV7-9	TRBJ2-7	CASNTGTSANEQYF
TRBV2	TRBJ1-2	CASSGDSTYLSNYGYTF
TRBV14	TRBJ1-3	CASSPWTGFGNTIYF
TRBV27	TRBJ2-1	CASSLAGVGEQFF
TRBV2	TRBJ2-7	CASSTGSYEQYF
TRBV5-1	TRBJ2-1	CASSLVGGQYNEQFF
TRBV6-7	TRBJ2-2	CASSYQAEPNTGELFF
TRBV4-2	TRBJ1-1	CASSQDPAGGTEAFF
TRBV7-9	TRBJ1-1	CSSSLAGRNTEAFF
TRBV5-1	TRBJ2-7	CASSLRTGASEQYF
TRBV5-1	TRBJ2-5	CASSEGGGETQYF
TRBV14	-	CASSQSTGETIEQYF
TRBV6-1	TRBJ1-1	CASDRGNTEAFF
TRBV5-1	TRBJ2-3	CASSLVLAGADTQYF
TRBV5-1	TRBJ2-1	CASSLDTINEQFF
TRBV6-5	TRBJ2-7	CASSYSRTRSSYEQYF
TRBV7-2	TRBJ2-7	CASSLMEAGALYEQYF
TRBV16	TRBJ1-4	CASSRGGGGEKLFF
TRBV6-5	TRBJ2-5	CASRVAETQYF
TRBV18	TRBJ2-1	CASSPLVSGSGTYNEQFF
TRBV2	TRBJ1-5	CASTRQDNQPQHF
TRBV7-8	-	CASSLPGAGGYEQYF
TRBV7-9	TRBJ1-3	CASSLDQGTPNF
TRBV7-9	TRBJ2-7	CASSFSRGEQYF
TRBV2	TRBJ2-3	CASSRETSGRGVQDTQYF
TRBV7-2	TRBJ2-6	CASSSDSSGANVLTF
TRBV4-1	TRBJ2-7	CASSPSSGLAGGSYEQYF
TRBV18	TRBJ2-5	CASSPPGELAGVGTQYF
TRBV6-5	TRBJ2-7	CASSSRVAHEQYF
TRBV4-1	TRBJ2-2	CASSQGGGRFTGELFF
TRBV7-6	TRBJ2-7	CASSQKAAVGYEQYF
TRBV6-5	TRBJ1-1	CASSYAGARMNTEAFF
TRBV27	TRBJ1-1	CASSLGGLSTEAFF
TRBV7-9	TRBJ2-7	CASRQGSYEQYF
TRBV19	TRBJ2-5	CARKTGGNQETQYF
TRBV5-1	-	CASSLRAGVPYEQYF
TRBV9	TRBJ2-1	CASSAELAGLAGGEQFF
TRBV27	TRBJ2-7	CAVLTSDSYEQYF
TRBV15	TRBJ2-5	CATSRDSGRYQETQYF
TRBV18	TRBJ2-4	CASSPFSGDRDLHLAKNIQYF
TRBV5-1	TRBJ2-1	CASSLGPYNEQFF
TRBV6-6	TRBJ1-2	CASSLDRGHGYTF
TRBV2	TRBJ2-3	CASSPGAGALTDTQYF
TRBV5-1	TRBJ1-1	CASSLDPGTGRNTEAFF
TRBV28	TRBJ1-5	CASSPAGTGDNQPQHF